The sequence of this T cell receptor (beta chain) was determined in a study of blood T cell repertoires in COVID-19 (TCRdb year 2020). Broadly, across the study: Samples covering the acute and convalescent phases of COVID-19 were provided by collaborators in the United States, Italy and Spain. Where available, HLA class I and class II types were taken from metadata supplied by the sample provider and were not determined by assay-based typing. The repertoires were released in a freely available public database intended as a resource for research on the immune response to SARS-CoV-2. The dataset comprised deeply sampled blood TCRbeta repertoires from subjects exposed to, actively infected with, or recovered from COVID-19. The samples were drawn from the first 160 participants of the ongoing ImmuneRACE study and from 950 to 1,500 subjects provided by 6 global collaborators. A de-identified subject ID, COVID-19 status, age in years and sex were almost always included in the sample metadata. The material from the prospective study consisted of cDNA or gDNA derived from T cells, B-cell-depleted T cells, or PBMCs. Study-wide conclusions, independent of this receptor: The amount of clinical and demographic metadata varied by source and participant and was provided uncurated.

This clone was seen a single time. The antigen it binds to is not known. No qualities accompany the bases; no much larger clone lies one base away. Per the germline V gene, MDHEN is the CDR1 and SYDVKM is the CDR2. V loses 3 bases of germline sequence and J loses 2 bases, and the interval between the two ends is 10 bases. From cysteine to phenylalanine, the CDR3 is 14 amino acids long. Kept here is only the CDR3 DNA, which spans 42 bases and is read in frame from base 1. The immunoSEQ Assay, a bias-controlled multiplex PCR, was used to amplify TCRbeta CDR3 regions from genomic DNA. In the source study's methods: Within the assay, amplification of reference gene primers was used to estimate how many nucleated cells each sample contained. To quantify the absolute abundance of each unique TCRbeta CDR3 rearrangement, sequence reads were collapsed and filtered. For each sample, productive Simpson clonality was calculated as the square root of Simpson's diversity index over productive rearrangements. Imported from immuneACCESS, the table was reduced by TCRdb to in-frame sequences with V and J called. These copies leave out some clones; in studies compared against another copy, an unresolved V gene accounts for under half, and the cause of the remainder is not known. V, J and clone size derive from that table, while D and trimming were established from the DNA sequence. This sample comprises fewer than 20,000 clones, approximately 91% of them detected only once. In total, the top ten clones hold about 15% of the sample.

Collaborating institutions collected whole blood in K2EDTA tubes following their own protocols. For TCRbeta analysis, collaborator samples were shipped as frozen whole blood, as isolated PBMCs, or as DNA extracted from either sample type. Sequenced: peripheral blood. Here the chain combines TRBV28 and TRBJ1-2; no D gene call is confident. This receptor was identified in a human donor in a cohort sampled during active COVID-19. The CDR3 protein sequence reads: CASSFPTENYGYTF. The DNA sequence follows: TGTGCCAGCAGTTTCCCGACGGAGAACTATGGCTACACCTTC.